Listed below are T cell receptor beta chains from one sample, sequenced in a study of T-cell reconstitution after alpha-beta-depleted transplantation in children. Each CDR3 protein gets one entry after TCRdb re-called the PCR reads with MiXCR. The data show hundreds of thousands of distinct CDR3 sequences, with under 20% seen just once and approximately 28% held by the top ten. The sequencing here drew on PBMCs, mostly from graft donor cells, taken 360 days after TCRalphabeta/CD19-depleted stem cell transplant. The receptor source for this set is a boy in the first two years of life who had a stem cell transplant for Wiskott-Aldrich syndrome, so the T cells may come from the graft donor. The CDR3 runs from the conserved cysteine through the conserved F or W. A D gene is named only where the DNA matches it firmly. Part of the rows lack a size; the others show once, few, many or a class for expanded clones.

J | size | V | D | DNA | CDR3
TRBJ2-1 | . | TRBV6-1 | . | TGTGCCAGCAGCACCGGTGGGTCCCCAAGGTACAATGAGCAGTTCTTC | CASSTGGSPRYNEQFF
TRBJ2-5 | . | TRBV10-3 | . | TGTGCCATCAGTGGCGGGACAGCCCTCTGGTCGTGGCAAGAGACCCAGTACTTC | CAISGGTALWSWQETQYF
TRBJ2-5 | few | TRBV5-1 | TRBD1 | TGCGCCAGCAGCCTTTGGGACAGGGGAAGAGAGACCCAGTACTTC | CASSLWDRGRETQYF
TRBJ2-2 | few | TRBV12-3/TRBV12-4 | TRBD2 | TGTGCCAGCTCGCGGACTAGCGGGAGGCCCATGACGAACACCGGGGAGCTGTTTTTT | CASSRTSGRPMTNTGELFF
TRBJ1-3 | . | TRBV9 | . | TGTGCCAGCAGTGTAGGTCGGCAGGGCTCTGGAAACACCATATATTTT | CASSVGRQGSGNTIYF
TRBJ2-3 | many | TRBV5-1 | TRBD1 | TGCGCCAGCGGGGCAGGGGGACGCACAGATACGCAGTATTTT | CASGAGGRTDTQYF
TRBJ2-4 | few | TRBV7-8 | TRBD2 | TGTGCCAGCAGCTTAAGGCGGGGGGGGGAAAGGAACATTCAGTACTTC | CASSLRRGGERNIQYF
TRBJ2-1 | . | TRBV5-1 | . | TGCGCCAGCAGCTTGGTACAAGAGCAGTTCTTC | CASSLVQEQFF
TRBJ2-5 | . | TRBV6-5 | TRBD1 | TGTGCCAGCAGTTACCGAAGGACAGGGGTGGAGACCCAGTACTTC | CASSYRRTGVETQYF
TRBJ2-2 | . | TRBV20-1 | . | TGCAGTGCTAGGCGGGCTAGCCGGCGCGCCGGGGAGCTGTTTTTT | CSARRASRRAGELFF
TRBJ2-2 | few | TRBV5-1 | . | TGCGCCAGCAGCTTAAACAGTCTCCTGACCGGGGAGCTGTTTTTT | CASSLNSLLTGELFF
TRBJ2-7 | few | TRBV20-1 | TRBD2 | TGCAGTGCTAGTGAAGAGCGGGGGTCCTACGAGCAGTACTTC | CSASEERGSYEQYF
TRBJ1-1 | few | TRBV7-6 | . | TGTGCCAGCAGCTTATCGGGGCGGGAGACTGAAGCTTTCTTT | CASSLSGRETEAFF
TRBJ2-2 | . | TRBV7-2 | . | TGTGCCAGCAGCCGGGGTCCGTCGCTGTTTTTT | CASSRGPSLFF
TRBJ2-3 | . | TRBV6-5 | TRBD2 | TGTGCCAGCAGTTACGGGCTAGCGGGAGATCCAGATACGCAGTATTTT | CASSYGLAGDPDTQYF
TRBJ2-7 | . | TRBV2 | . | TGTGCCAGCAGTGTTAGGCCCCCCTACGAGCAGTACTTC | CASSVRPPYEQYF
TRBJ2-1 | . | TRBV29-1 | . | TGCAGCGTTCAGCATCACGAGCAGTTCTTC | CSVQHHEQFF
TRBJ1-2 | . | TRBV7-8 | . | TGTGCCAGCAGCTTTACCGGGACACTTAACTATGGCTACACCTTC | CASSFTGTLNYGYTF
TRBJ2-4 | . | TRBV4-1 | TRBD2 | TGCGCCAGCAGCCAAGATTCCCCAGCGGGGGGCACCAAAAACATTCAGTACTTC | CASSQDSPAGGTKNIQYF
TRBJ2-7 | few | TRBV5-1 | . | TGCGCCAGCAGCTTGGCCGGGGCTCAGCAGTACTTC | CASSLAGAQQYF
TRBJ2-5 | few | TRBV12-3/TRBV12-4 | TRBD2 | TGTGCCAGCAGTCCTAGCGGGAGACCGTATTTCCAAGAGACCCAGTACTTC | CASSPSGRPYFQETQYF
TRBJ2-1 | few | TRBV6-2/TRBV6-3 | . | TGTGCCAGCCACCCGGACCCGGGACTCTCCTACAATGAGCAGTTCTTC | CASHPDPGLSYNEQFF
TRBJ2-3 | . | TRBV7-9 | . | TGTGCCAGCACCACTTCGGGCACAGATACGCAGTATTTT | CASTTSGTDTQYF
TRBJ2-1 | . | TRBV4-3 | . | TGCGCCAGCAGCCGAAGCTCGGGCAGCTACAATGAGCAGTTCTTC | CASSRSSGSYNEQFF
TRBJ1-6 | few | TRBV20-1 | TRBD1 | TGCAGTGCTAACAGGGGTAAAGCTTCACCCCTCCACTTT | CSANRGKASPLHF
TRBJ2-3 | . | TRBV11-2 | TRBD1 | TGTGCCAGCAGCGGGTCCCGGGACAGGCCCTTCACAGATACGCAGTATTTT | CASSGSRDRPFTDTQYF
TRBJ2-1 | . | TRBV4-1 | TRBD1 | TGCGCCAGCAGCCAAGATCGCAGGGGGACCTACAATGAGCAGTTCTTC | CASSQDRRGTYNEQFF
TRBJ2-1 | . | TRBV29-1 | TRBD2 | TGCAGCGTTGGCGGGATTAGCGGGAGGGCCAAATACAATGAGCAGTTCTTC | CSVGGISGRAKYNEQFF
TRBJ1-6 | few | TRBV2 | . | TGTGCCAGCTTCCGGGGTTTTAATTCACCCCTCCACTTT | CASFRGFNSPLHF
TRBJ2-1 | . | TRBV18 | . | TGTGCCAGCTCACCTTTCGCGCGGGAGCAGTTCTTC | CASSPFAREQFF
TRBJ2-3 | . | TRBV10-2 | . | TGCGCCAGCATTCAGGGACTCCTCCTAGATACGCAGTATTTT | CASIQGLLLDTQYF
TRBJ2-1 | . | TRBV20-1 | TRBD2 | TGCAGTGCTGGGTACCGGGACTACCCTAGGACCAATGAGCAGTTCTTC | CSAGYRDYPRTNEQFF
TRBJ2-5 | few | TRBV5-6 | . | TGTGCCAGCAGCTTGGCCGCGGGTAGCGATGGAGGAGAGACCCAGTACTTC | CASSLAAGSDGGETQYF
TRBJ2-2 | . | TRBV30 | TRBD2 | TGTGCCTGGACACAGGGACTAGCGGGAGCCCGCAACGGGGAGCTGTTTTTT | CAWTQGLAGARNGELFF
TRBJ2-5 | . | TRBV12-3/TRBV12-4 | . | TGTGCCAGCGGTTTCAGCAGGGAGACCCAGTACTTC | CASGFSRETQYF